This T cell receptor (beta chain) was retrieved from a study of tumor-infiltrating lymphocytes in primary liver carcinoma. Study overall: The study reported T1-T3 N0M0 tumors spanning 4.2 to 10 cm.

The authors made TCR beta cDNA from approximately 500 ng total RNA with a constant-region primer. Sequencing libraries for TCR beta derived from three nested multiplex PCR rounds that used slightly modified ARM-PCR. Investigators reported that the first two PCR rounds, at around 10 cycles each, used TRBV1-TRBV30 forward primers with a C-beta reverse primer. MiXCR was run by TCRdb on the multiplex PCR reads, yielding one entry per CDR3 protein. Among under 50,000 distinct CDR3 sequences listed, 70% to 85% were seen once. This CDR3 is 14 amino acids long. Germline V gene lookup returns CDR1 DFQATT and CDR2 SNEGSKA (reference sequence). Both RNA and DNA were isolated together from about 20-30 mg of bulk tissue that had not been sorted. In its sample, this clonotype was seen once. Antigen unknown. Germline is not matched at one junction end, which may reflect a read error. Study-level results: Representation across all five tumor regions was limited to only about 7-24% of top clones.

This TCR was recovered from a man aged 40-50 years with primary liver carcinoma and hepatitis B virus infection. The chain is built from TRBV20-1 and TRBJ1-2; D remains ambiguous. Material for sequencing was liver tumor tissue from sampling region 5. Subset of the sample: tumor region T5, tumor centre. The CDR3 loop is CSAPPPQASYDYTF. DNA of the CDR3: TGCAGTGCTCCCCCTCCCCAAGCGTCCTATGACTACACCTTC.